Listed below are T cell receptor beta chains from one sample, sequenced in a study of T-cell reconstitution after alpha-beta-depleted transplantation in children. TCRdb redid the calling of the PCR reads with MiXCR, one entry per CDR3 protein. The sample comprises roughly 500,000 distinct CDR3 sequences, approximately 20% of which are singletons, and approximately 3% rests with the top ten. The sample here was PBMCs from the stem cell graft donor, taken from the stem cell graft. The receptors derive from a human donor who donated a stem cell graft to a child with acute lymphoblastic leukemia. The CDR3 runs from the conserved cysteine through the conserved F or W. The order of the fields is V gene, clone size, J gene, D gene, CDR3 protein, CDR3 DNA. D genes are given only for firm matches. A row's size may be missing; if present it is once, few, many or a size class.

TRBV12-5,NA,TRBJ2-5,NA,CASGLQGKTDEYQETQYF,TGTGCTAGTGGCCTACAGGGAAAGACAGACGAGTACCAAGAGACCCAGTACTTC
TRBV4-1,few,TRBJ2-7,TRBD1,CASSQGGQGAKLASYEQYF,TGCGCCAGCAGCCAAGGGGGACAGGGGGCAAAATTGGCGTCCTACGAGCAGTACTTC
TRBV5-1,NA,TRBJ2-1,NA,CASSLAWLANEQFF,TGCGCCAGCAGCTTGGCCTGGCTAGCGAATGAGCAGTTCTTC
TRBV4-2,NA,TRBJ2-5,NA,CASSQEQSGQETQYF,TGTGCCAGCAGCCAAGAGCAGAGCGGGCAAGAGACCCAGTACTTC
TRBV7-9,NA,TRBJ2-1,TRBD2,CASSLGGLAGGVEQFF,TGTGCCAGCAGCTTAGGTGGACTAGCGGGAGGGGTTGAGCAGTTCTTC
TRBV15,NA,TRBJ1-1,NA,CATSRDRPNTEAFF,TGTGCCACCAGCAGAGATCGACCGAACACTGAAGCTTTCTTT
TRBV2,few,TRBJ1-3,NA,CASLRGRQSSGNTIYF,TGTGCCAGCTTGAGGGGAAGACAGAGCTCTGGAAACACCATATATTTT
TRBV27,few,TRBJ2-1,TRBD2,CASSLSSGGFLREQFF,TGTGCCAGCAGTTTAAGTAGCGGGGGTTTTCTAAGAGAGCAGTTCTTC
TRBV4-2,few,TRBJ1-1,TRBD1,CASSRVPGQGAMNTEAFF,TGTGCCAGCAGCCGAGTACCGGGACAGGGGGCAATGAACACTGAAGCTTTCTTT
TRBV27,few,TRBJ2-2,NA,CASSLRGASYTGELFF,TGTGCCAGCAGTTTAAGGGGGGCGTCATACACCGGGGAGCTGTTTTTT
TRBV5-1,few,TRBJ2-7,TRBD2,CASSSSGSEQYF,TGCGCCAGCAGCTCGAGCGGGAGCGAGCAGTACTTC
TRBV29-1,NA,TRBJ1-2,NA,CSVSNPGDFDYGYTF,TGCAGCGTCTCCAACCCAGGGGACTTTGACTATGGCTACACCTTC
TRBV3-1,few,TRBJ2-5,TRBD2,CASSLINRLAARETQYF,TGTGCCAGCAGCCTGATCAACAGACTAGCGGCTAGGGAGACCCAGTACTTC
TRBV18,NA,TRBJ2-5,NA,CASSPVAGQETQYF,TGTGCCAGCTCACCAGTGGCAGGACAAGAGACCCAGTACTTC
TRBV29-1,few,TRBJ1-1,NA,CSVSPDRHLNTEAFF,TGCAGCGTTTCCCCTGACAGACACCTTAACACTGAAGCTTTCTTT
TRBV9,NA,TRBJ2-2,NA,CASSVWLGTGELFF,TGTGCCAGCAGCGTTTGGTTAGGGACCGGGGAGCTGTTTTTT
TRBV5-5,few,TRBJ2-7,TRBD1,CASSWTGGAGVRDEQYF,TGTGCCAGCAGCTGGACAGGGGGTGCGGGGGTGCGGGACGAGCAGTACTTC
TRBV7-3,few,TRBJ1-5,NA,CASSFHPPTAYNQPQHF,TGTGCCAGCAGCTTCCACCCACCGACAGCTTACAATCAGCCCCAGCATTTT
TRBV29-1,NA,TRBJ1-1,TRBD1,CSVGRQGRPEAFF,TGCAGCGTTGGGAGACAGGGGAGACCTGAAGCTTTCTTT
TRBV14,NA,TRBJ2-1,TRBD2,CASSSTLAGEGNEQFF,TGTGCCAGCAGCTCCACGCTAGCGGGAGAGGGCAATGAGCAGTTCTTC
TRBV4-1,few,TRBJ2-1,TRBD2,CASSLVGLAGQNNEQFF,TGCGCCAGCAGCCTGGTGGGGCTAGCGGGACAAAACAATGAGCAGTTCTTC
TRBV29-1,few,TRBJ1-5,TRBD1,CSVRTGGNQPQHF,TGCAGCGTTCGGACAGGCGGCAATCAGCCCCAGCATTTT
TRBV4-1,NA,TRBJ1-2,NA,CASSLVPGPNYYGYTF,TGCGCCAGCAGCCTTGTACCGGGACCGAATTATTATGGCTACACCTTC
TRBV7-2,NA,TRBJ2-2,NA,CASSPGGRGSTGELFF,TGTGCCAGCAGCCCCGGGGGGCGGGGGAGCACCGGGGAGCTGTTTTTT
TRBV3-1,NA,TRBJ1-1,TRBD1,CASSEKDRVGTEAFF,TGTGCCAGCAGCGAGAAGGACAGGGTGGGGACTGAAGCTTTCTTT
TRBV4-1,few,TRBJ1-2,TRBD1,CASSPGQGPNGYTF,TGCGCCAGCAGCCCCGGACAGGGCCCCAATGGCTACACCTTC
TRBV7-9,few,TRBJ2-5,NA,CASSVQGQPQETQYF,TGTGCCAGCAGCGTGCAAGGACAGCCCCAAGAGACCCAGTACTTC
TRBV20-1,NA,TRBJ2-7,TRBD2,CSARDRAGSGITYEQYF,TGCAGTGCTAGAGACCGAGCCGGCAGCGGGATAACCTACGAGCAGTACTTC
TRBV10-3,few,TRBJ2-1,NA,CAIKNGGQIYNEQFF,TGTGCCATTAAAAACGGGGGACAGATTTACAATGAGCAGTTCTTC
TRBV20-1,few,TRBJ1-5,NA,CSARDYAEATTNQPQHF,TGCAGTGCTAGAGATTACGCTGAGGCGACCACTAATCAGCCCCAGCATTTT
TRBV7-6,NA,TRBJ1-5,NA,CASSLEWGLGQPQHF,TGTGCCAGCAGCTTAGAGTGGGGGTTAGGTCAGCCCCAGCATTTT
TRBV7-8,NA,TRBJ2-7,NA,CASSLKWGPKNEQYF,TGTGCCAGCAGCTTAAAATGGGGACCGAAGAACGAGCAGTACTTC
TRBV12-3/TRBV12-4,few,TRBJ2-5,NA,CASSPTLRLETQYF,TGTGCCAGCAGTCCGACCCTGCGCCTGGAGACCCAGTACTTC
TRBV20-1,few,TRBJ1-1,NA,CSASLGGNTEAFF,TGCAGTGCTAGTCTGGGTGGTAACACTGAAGCTTTCTTT
TRBV20-1,few,TRBJ2-2,NA,CSAREVHRDSYPGELFF,TGCAGTGCTAGGGAAGTACACAGGGATAGTTACCCCGGGGAGCTGTTTTTT
TRBV4-2,NA,TRBJ2-1,NA,CASSQLTHEQFF,TGTGCCAGCAGCCAACTAACTCATGAGCAGTTCTTC
TRBV14,NA,TRBJ2-3,NA,CASSQWSKGTDTQYF,TGTGCCAGCAGCCAGTGGTCGAAGGGCACAGATACGCAGTATTTT
TRBV6-4,NA,TRBJ2-1,NA,CASKLSAGLSYNEQFF,TGTGCCAGCAAACTGTCGGCGGGCCTATCCTACAATGAGCAGTTCTTC
TRBV6-5,few,TRBJ2-7,TRBD1,CASSYLGQMNEQYF,TGTGCCAGCAGTTACTTGGGACAGATGAACGAGCAGTACTTC
TRBV20-1,few,TRBJ2-3,NA,CSASRGREEGTDTQYF,TGCAGTGCTAGCCGCGGCAGGGAGGAGGGCACAGATACGCAGTATTTT
TRBV15,few,TRBJ2-1,NA,CATSRGLGEQFF,TGTGCCACCAGCCGAGGGTTAGGCGAGCAGTTCTTC
TRBV7-9,few,TRBJ1-3,NA,CASSPQGGDRNTIYF,TGTGCCAGCAGCCCACAGGGAGGCGACAGAAACACCATATATTTT
TRBV4-1,few,TRBJ1-1,NA,CASSQAFGGLNTEAFF,TGCGCCAGCAGCCAAGCTTTTGGCGGATTGAACACTGAAGCTTTCTTT
TRBV29-1,NA,TRBJ1-6,NA,CSVGGTGGSPLHF,TGCAGCGTTGGGGGAACAGGCGGTTCACCCCTCCACTTT
TRBV20-1,NA,TRBJ2-1,NA,CSARVQRTYNEQFF,TGCAGTGCTAGAGTCCAGCGGACCTACAATGAGCAGTTCTTC
TRBV4-1,few,TRBJ2-2,NA,CASSQGADPNTGELFF,TGCGCCAGCAGCCAAGGGGCGGATCCGAACACCGGGGAGCTGTTTTTT
TRBV5-1,few,TRBJ2-7,TRBD2,CASSLVSSGRNEQYF,TGCGCCAGCAGCTTGGTCTCTAGCGGGAGGAACGAGCAGTACTTC